Below, 3 T cell receptor beta chains from the same sample are listed, as sequenced in a study of blood T cell repertoires in COVID-19. Clones were sequenced by immunoSEQ multiplex PCR, and TCRdb holds only the in-frame ones, with some missing. Here the sample spans 250,000 to 350,000 clones, over 75% being singletons. The material sequenced was peripheral blood. Receptor source: a woman aged 45-65 years with active or convalescent COVID-19.

This rearrangement joins TRBV6-5 to TRBJ1-1, with D tentatively TRBD1 (5 bases). V was cut by 7 bases and J by 3 bases, with 9 bases left in between. The CDR3 spans 12 residues. Germline V lookup: CDR1 MNHEY, CDR2 SVGAGI. Here the CDR3 DNA reads TGTGCCAGCAAACGGGGGGACACTGAAGCTTTCTTT. Its translation: CASKRGDTEAFF.

This clone is a singleton in its sample. The rearrangement uses TRBV5-4 and TRBJ1-2; 9 bases agree with TRBD1. The CDR3 is 14 amino acids. The V gene end was trimmed by 3 bases and the J gene end by 7 bases; junction bases not matched to a gene: 7. Germline assignment: CDR1 SGHNT and CDR2 YYREEE (reference sequence). The CDR3 loop reads CASSSGQGWVGYTF. CDR3 DNA sequence: TGTGCCAGCAGCTCCGGACAGGGGTGGGTTGGCTACACCTTC.

The V and J genes are TRBV7-6 and TRBJ1-6; TRBD1 matches at 8 bases. The junction had 10 bases not matched to a gene; V was cut back by 5 bases and J by 7 bases. CDR1 SGHVS and CDR2 FNYEAQ come from the germline V gene. The length of the CDR3 is 16 residues. The CDR3 reads CASSPTGGKGNSPLHF. In DNA form, the CDR3 reads TGTGCCAGCAGCCCAACAGGGGGAAAAGGGAATTCACCCCTCCACTTT.